This TCR beta chain was identified in a study of blood T cell repertoires in COVID-19. Trimming removed 5 bases from V and 6 bases from J; junction bases left unmatched: 7. The CDR3 covers 13 residues. Per the germline V gene, CDR1 is MNHEY and CDR2 is SMNVEV (reference sequence). Profiling relied on immunoSEQ multiplex PCR, and the TCRdb table lists in-frame clones only, not all of them. The table lists more than 350,000 clones, around nine tenths of them singletons. The TCR comes from a woman aged 18 to 35 who had been exposed to COVID-19. This chain uses TRBV27 with TRBJ2-7; TRBD1 aligns across 7 bases. The sample was PBMCs or T cells enriched from blood (not recorded which). DNA for the CDR3: TGTGCCAGCAGTCCAGACAGGGTGGGCGAGCAGTACTTC. Amino acid sequence: CASSPDRVGEQYF.